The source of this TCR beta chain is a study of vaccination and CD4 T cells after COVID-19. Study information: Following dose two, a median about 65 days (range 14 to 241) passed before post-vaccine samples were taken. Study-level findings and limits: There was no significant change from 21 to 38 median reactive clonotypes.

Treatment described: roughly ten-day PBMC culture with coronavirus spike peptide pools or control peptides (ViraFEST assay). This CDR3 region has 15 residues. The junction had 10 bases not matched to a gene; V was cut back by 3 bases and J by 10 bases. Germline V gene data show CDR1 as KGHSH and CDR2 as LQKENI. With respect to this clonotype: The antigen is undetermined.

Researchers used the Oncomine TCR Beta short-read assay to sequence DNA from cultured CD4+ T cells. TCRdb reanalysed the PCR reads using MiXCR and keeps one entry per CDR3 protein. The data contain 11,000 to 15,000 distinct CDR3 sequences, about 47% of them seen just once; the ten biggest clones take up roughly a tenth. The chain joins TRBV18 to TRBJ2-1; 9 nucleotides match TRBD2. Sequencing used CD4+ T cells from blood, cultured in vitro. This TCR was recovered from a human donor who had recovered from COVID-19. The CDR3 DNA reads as TGTGCCAGCTCACCGACGACTAGCGGACAATTGGAGCAGTTCTTC. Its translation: CASSPTTSGQLEQFF. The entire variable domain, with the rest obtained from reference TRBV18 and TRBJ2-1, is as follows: NAGVMQNPRHLVRRRGQEARLRCSPMKGHSHVYWYRQLPEEGLKFMVYLQKENIIDESGMPKERFSAEFPKEGPSILRIQQVVRGDSAAYFCASSPTTSGQLEQFFGPGTRLTVL.